Listed below are T cell receptor beta chains from one sample, sequenced in a study of identical twins. TCRdb re-derived calls from the 5' RACE reads in MiXCR, one entry per CDR3 protein. Of 240,000 or so distinct CDR3 sequences listed, about 13% are singletons. This sample also appeared in a second study, on yellow fever vaccine responses in identical twins.

Sequencing was carried out using memory (CD45RO+) T cells sorted from blood. These receptors came from a woman younger than 30 in good health. Both conserved end residues are part of each CDR3. The order of the fields is J gene, D gene, V gene, CDR3 length, CDR3 protein. D genes are given only for firm matches.

>TRBJ2-3|TRBD2|TRBV6-2/TRBV6-3|15
CASSYSSGSPDTQYF
>TRBJ2-1|-|TRBV29-1|13
CSVAAQGGNEQFF
>TRBJ2-2|TRBD2|TRBV4-3|16
CASSQGLAGNTGELFF
>TRBJ2-5|TRBD1|TRBV7-8|16
CASSLIGTGLVETQYF
>TRBJ2-2|-|TRBV5-1|13
CASDLGNTGELFF
>TRBJ2-7|TRBD1|TRBV6-1|14
CASSTRDRGPGQYF
>TRBJ2-1|TRBD2|TRBV30|15
CAWSTGTSLVDEQFF
>TRBJ2-3|-|TRBV6-5|16
CASSYSRQVTGDTQYF
>TRBJ2-5|-|TRBV29-1|14
CSVHAMTAQETQYF
>TRBJ1-6|-|TRBV20-1|18
CSARDFDSEGGNFRALHF
>TRBJ1-2|-|TRBV12-3/TRBV12-4|11
CASSGGYGYTF
>TRBJ2-5|TRBD2|TRBV4-1|13
CASTGLAGETQYF
>TRBJ2-5|-|TRBV9|16
CASSVGRGLGQETQYF
>TRBJ2-5|-|TRBV25-1|14
CASSEFTSKETQYF
>TRBJ2-2|TRBD1|TRBV5-1|16
CASSRPGQGRTGELFF
>TRBJ2-5|-|TRBV29-1|12
CSVERGSETQYF
>TRBJ1-1|-|TRBV12-3/TRBV12-4|13
CASRLPGGTEAFF
>TRBJ1-2|-|TRBV18|15
CASSPETQANYGYTF
>TRBJ2-2|-|TRBV3-1|16
CASSQQRGAQGGELFF
>TRBJ2-7|-|TRBV5-1|13
CASSLVVGSEQYF
>TRBJ1-1|TRBD1|TRBV20-1|14
CSAIKTGTNTEAFF
>TRBJ2-1|-|TRBV6-4|15
CASSDGEILINEQFF
>TRBJ1-2|TRBD1|TRBV2|15
CASKRDRGENGSYTF
>TRBJ1-2|-|TRBV6-5|15
CASSYHGPADYGYTF
>TRBJ1-1|TRBD1|TRBV6-1|16
CASSAQGVGMNTEAFF
>TRBJ2-1|-|TRBV6-1|14
CASSPQALYNEQFF
>TRBJ2-4|-|TRBV7-6|18
CASSLAYPGGASINIQYF
>TRBJ2-2|TRBD2|TRBV6-5|19
CASSYSFLAGGRNTGELFF
>TRBJ2-3|-|TRBV24-1|16
CATSDARQLSTDTQYF
>TRBJ1-5|-|TRBV29-1|13
CSVAGNSNQPQHF
>TRBJ2-3|TRBD2|TRBV10-1|16
CARRRGLAGSTDTQYF
>TRBJ1-6|-|TRBV7-2|14
CASSLDGVASPLHF
>TRBJ2-1|TRBD1|TRBV4-2|16
CASSQDEGQGFNEQFF
>TRBJ2-1|TRBD1|TRBV5-1|17
CASTPGSGDRGPNEQFF
>TRBJ2-1|-|TRBV3-1|13
CASSQGSWNEQFF
>TRBJ2-1|-|TRBV7-2|14
CASSLMRGNGEQFF
>TRBJ1-2|-|TRBV30|9
CALTPGYTF
>TRBJ2-3|TRBD2|TRBV11-2|17
CASSLDRLAGARDTQYF
>TRBJ2-4|TRBD1|TRBV4-3|15
CASSPRTGSQNIQYF
>TRBJ2-3|-|TRBV6-1|15
CASGDGGSSTDTQYF
>TRBJ1-1|-|TRBV20-1|11
CSGPWNTEAFF
>TRBJ2-5|-|TRBV5-1|15
CASSIGTLSQETQYF
>TRBJ2-2|-|TRBV20-1|15
CSARNGLFDTGELFF
>TRBJ2-7|-|TRBV24-1|16
CATSSLRHGPGYEQYF
>TRBJ2-2|-|TRBV4-3|15
CASSQDPGDTGELFF
>TRBJ1-2|-|TRBV10-3|13
CATFSRLWYGYTF
>TRBJ2-7|-|TRBV29-1|12
CSVAFAAYEQYF
>TRBJ2-1|TRBD2|TRBV6-2/TRBV6-3|16
CASSIPQTSGRAGPEF
>TRBJ2-6|TRBD2|TRBV5-1|17
CASSFGTSGAGANVLTF
>TRBJ2-5|-|TRBV12-3/TRBV12-4|15
CASSLELSEKETQYF
>TRBJ2-5|TRBD2|TRBV7-8|18
CASSLGLAGYGGEETQYF
>TRBJ2-7|-|TRBV29-1|13
CSVARDSSYEQYF
>TRBJ2-7|TRBD1|TRBV5-1|13
CASGTRQGAEQYF
>TRBJ2-3|-|TRBV3-1|14
CASSRTSSTDTQYF
>TRBJ1-3|-|TRBV30|14
CAWRNQGSGNTIYF
>TRBJ2-1|-|TRBV12-5|15
CASSLRENAYNEQFF
>TRBJ1-5|-|TRBV7-8|14
CASSLAGVNQPQHF
>TRBJ1-3|-|TRBV5-1|15
CASSLGRISGNTIYF
>TRBJ1-4|-|TRBV15|14
CATSKGQINEKLFF
>TRBJ1-2|TRBD1|TRBV28|17
CASSLFGTGVGNYGYTF